The present TCR beta chain was sequenced within a study of T cell changes during pregnancy in multiple sclerosis. Looked up from germline, CDR1 is LNHDA and CDR2 is SQIVND (reference sequence). V shed 5 bases and J 0 bases; nucleotides not matched to a gene: 3. CDR3 length: 14 residues. TCRdb's table, derived via immunoSEQ multiplex PCR, lists solely in-frame clones and lacks some. The sample holds about 51,000 clones, 93% seen once. The sequencing used peripheral blood, collected in the second trimester of pregnancy. The clonotype comes from a female donor with multiple sclerosis, enrolled in a pregnancy study. V usage is TRBV19 and J usage is TRBJ2-7; 8 bases are a match to TRBD2. CDR3 bases: TGTGCCAGTAGTTCGGCGGGAGGCTCCTACGAGCAGTACTTC. Residues: CASSSAGGSYEQYF.